Listed here is a single T cell receptor beta chain. TCRdb's table, derived via immunoSEQ multiplex PCR, lists solely in-frame clones and lacks some. The table lists about 42,000 clones, about 85% of them singletons. The data derive from a study of T cell changes during pregnancy in multiple sclerosis. There are 10 residues in the CDR3. Germline values: CDR1 MDHEN, CDR2 SYDVKM. V was trimmed by 8 bases and J by 8 bases, leaving 9 bases between them. This TCR came from a female donor with multiple sclerosis, enrolled in a pregnancy study. This sample comprised CD4+ T cells from peripheral blood mononuclear cells, obtained in the second trimester of pregnancy. The J gene is TRBJ1-2, the V gene TRBV28, with D hard to call. The CDR3 DNA sequence: TGTGCCAGCCGCAGAGGAGGCTACACCTTC. This translates into CASRRGGYTF.